What follows are 10 T cell receptor beta chains derived from one specimen sequenced in a study of T cells in Graves' hyperthyroidism and ophthalmopathy. Authors of the study amplified TCR beta CDR3 regions from RNA transcripts. An initial round of RT-PCR targeting the TCR CDR3 relied on the HTBI primer set. TCRdb ran MiXCR on the multiplex PCR reads and lists one entry per CDR3 protein. The sample carries 500,000 to 550,000 distinct CDR3 sequences, around 20% recorded once. The sample consisted of blood. These receptors all stem from a man in his forties or fifties with Graves' ophthalmopathy.

Only a few counts were recorded for this clonotype. The CDR3 here is CASSQSGGKHGYTF. For the CDR3, the DNA is TGTGCCAGCTCACAATCAGGGGGCAAGCATGGCTACACCTTC. The genes are TRBV18 and TRBJ1-2, with TRBD1 matching 8 bases. The V gene end was trimmed by 4 bases and the J gene end by 6 bases; junction bases not matched to a gene: 7. Germline CDR1 is KGHSH and CDR2 is LQKENI. The CDR3 runs to 14 residues.

The table lists this clonotype with a few counts. The chain has TRBV20-1 and TRBJ2-2; 7 bases line up with TRBD2. This CDR3 comprises 14 residues. Germline-derived CDR1 and CDR2 are DFQATT and SNEGSKA (reference sequence). Trimming removed 8 bases from V and 0 bases from J; junction bases left unmatched: 6. The CDR3 sequence is CSTHGTTNTGELFF. CDR3 coding DNA: TGCAGTACCCACGGGACTACGAACACCGGGGAGCTGTTTTTT.

Ten or more counts support this clonotype. The genes are TRBV7-8 and TRBJ2-2, with D tentatively TRBD2 (6 bases). The CDR3 covers 15 residues. V lost 3 bases and J lost 7, with 15 bases in between. Germline lookup yields CDR1 SGHVS and CDR2 FQNEAQ. CDR3: CASSFSGTRGGELFF. CDR3 DNA: TGTGCCAGCAGCTTTAGCGGAACCCGAGGCGGGGAGCTGTTTTTT.

The rearrangement joins TRBV29-1 to TRBJ1-2, with D uncertain. The length of the CDR3 is 11 residues. From germline, CDR1 is SQVTM and CDR2 ANQGSEA. V was trimmed by 5 bases and J by 3 bases, leaving 7 bases between them. CDR3 sequence reads: CSVQDDYGYTF. DNA of the CDR3: TGCAGCGTTCAGGATGACTATGGCTACACCTTC.

This clonotype was counted many times. The gene calls are TRBV7-9 and TRBJ2-5, with 13 bases aligning to TRBD2. This CDR3 contains 16 residues. Germline V CDR1 and CDR2: SEHNR, FQNEAQ (reference sequence). J gave up 5 bases and V 4 bases, and 7 bases lay outside the gene matches. This CDR3 is CASSSTGLAGLETQYF. The CDR3 DNA is TGTGCCAGCAGCTCAACGGGACTAGCGGGACTTGAGACCCAGTACTTC.

This clonotype was detected only once. The chain employs TRBV20-1 and TRBJ2-7; TRBD2 agrees at 13 bases. J lost 3 bases, V lost 2 bases, and 1 base had no gene match. The germline gives CDR1 DFQATT, CDR2 SNEGSKA (reference sequence). The CDR3 has 14 residues. The CDR3 DNA reads as TGCAGTGCTAGACGGACTAGCGGGAGCTACGAGCAGTACTTC. It encodes CSARRTSGSYEQYF.

This clonotype was observed a few times. The chain has TRBV30 and TRBJ2-7; D gene unclear. Per the germline V gene, CDR1 is GTSNPN and CDR2 is SVGIG (reference sequence). V shed 7 bases and J shed 1 base, with 14 bases lying between them. This CDR3 has 13 residues. In nucleotides, the CDR3 is TGTGCCTACCTGACGGGTACTTCCTACGAGCAGTACTTC. This encodes CAYLTGTSYEQYF.

The chain couples TRBV6-2 or TRBV6-3 to TRBJ2-2; tentatively, D is TRBD1 (7 bases). The CDR3 extends over 15 amino acids. V was shortened by 4 bases and J by 5 bases, with 14 bases between the two germline ends. The germline CDR1 and CDR2 sequences are MNHEY and SVGEGT. CDR3 sequence (DNA): TGTGCCAGCAGTTGGGACTCACAGGGGACCGGGGAGCTGTTTTTT. Amino acid sequence: CASSWDSQGTGELFF.

In its sample, this clonotype was seen a few times. This chain uses TRBV20-1 with TRBJ1-1, with a possible D match to TRBD1 (5 bases). Germline V lookup: CDR1 DFQATT, CDR2 SNEGSKA (reference sequence). This CDR3 spans 16 amino acids. V lost 6 bases, J lost 3 bases, and 23 bases lay in between. CDR3 amino acids: CSALRVMVASYTEAFF. The CDR3, as DNA: TGCAGTGCGCTCAGGGTGATGGTAGCGAGCTACACTGAAGCTTTCTTT.

CDR3 sequence (DNA): TGCGCCAGCAGCCAAGACGCCGGAATGGGGGCGAGGGGAACTGAAGCTTTCTTT. Translated: CASSQDAGMGARGTEAFF. This chain links TRBV4-1 with TRBJ1-1; a possible D gene is TRBD1 (6 bases). Trimming removed 0 bases at V and 5 bases at J, with 22 bases between. There are 18 residues in the CDR3. CDR1 and CDR2 from the germline V gene are MGHRA and YSYEKL.